These 2 T cell receptor beta chains originate from one sample sequenced in a study of patients and donors after allogeneic stem cell transplantation. TCRdb used MiXCR to reprocess the RT-PCR reads, holding one entry per CDR3 protein. The sample has 150,000 to 200,000 distinct CDR3 sequences, nearly 25% seen once. The sample taken for sequencing was blood, either unsorted or a sorted T cell fraction (not recorded which). The receptors come from a human donor who was either an allogeneic HSCT recipient or a stem cell or donor lymphocyte infusion donor (not recorded which). It is not recorded whose cells these are; they may come from a transplant donor.

The J gene is TRBJ1-2, the V gene TRBV5-1, with TRBD1 as a possible D gene (5 bases). Germline V lookup: CDR1 SGHRS, CDR2 YFSETQ. V shed 0 bases and J shed 5 bases, with 17 bases lying between them. CDR3 size: 16 residues. The CDR3 protein is CASSLDTRRGFYGYTF. CDR3 sequence (DNA): TGCGCCAGCAGCTTGGATACTCGTCGGGGGTTTTATGGCTACACCTTC.

This clonotype was observed a handful of times. V gene TRBV6-5 combines with J gene TRBJ1-2; D is ambiguous. Germline V gene data show CDR1 as MNHEY and CDR2 as SVGAGI. V was trimmed by 10 bases and J by 0 bases, leaving 15 bases between them. CDR3 length: 14 residues. DNA of the CDR3: TGTGCCACCCGGCTCCTCAGTACTAACTATGGCTACACCTTC. It encodes CATRLLSTNYGYTF.